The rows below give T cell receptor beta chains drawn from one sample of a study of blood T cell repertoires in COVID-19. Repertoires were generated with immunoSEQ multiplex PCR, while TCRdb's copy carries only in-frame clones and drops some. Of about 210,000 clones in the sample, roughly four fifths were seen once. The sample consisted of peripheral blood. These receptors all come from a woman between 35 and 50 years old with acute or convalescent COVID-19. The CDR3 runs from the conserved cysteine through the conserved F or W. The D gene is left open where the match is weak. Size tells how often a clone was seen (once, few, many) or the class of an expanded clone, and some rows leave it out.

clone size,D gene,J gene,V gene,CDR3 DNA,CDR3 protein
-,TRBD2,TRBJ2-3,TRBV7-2,TGTGCCAGCAGCTCCCGAAGCGGGGTAACAGATACACAGTATTTT,CASSSRSGVTDTQYF
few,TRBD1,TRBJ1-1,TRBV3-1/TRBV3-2,TGTGCCAGCAGACAAGGGACAGGGATGGCTTTCTTT,CASRQGTGMAFF
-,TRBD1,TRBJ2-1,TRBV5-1,TGCGCCAGCAGCTTAAGGCAGGGGGCCATCGATGAGCAGTTCTTC,CASSLRQGAIDEQFF
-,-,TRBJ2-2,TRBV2,TGTGCCAGCAAAAGCGACCCAGGGGAGCTGTTTTTT,CASKSDPGELFF
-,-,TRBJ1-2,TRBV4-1,TGCGCCAGCAGCCAAGGGGCGGGGAAGATTAACTATGGCTACACCTTC,CASSQGAGKINYGYTF
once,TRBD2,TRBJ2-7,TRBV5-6,TGTGCCAGCAGCAGGTTATCGACTAGCGGGAGCTCCTACGAGCAGTACTTC,CASSRLSTSGSSYEQYF
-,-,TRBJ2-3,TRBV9,TGTGCCAGCAGCCTTACTGGACACGCCACAGATACGCAGTATTTT,CASSLTGHATDTQYF
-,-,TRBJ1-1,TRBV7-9,TGTGCCAGCAGCAAAATCAGGGCGAACACTGAAGCTTTCTTT,CASSKIRANTEAFF
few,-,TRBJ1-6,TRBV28,TGTGCCAGCAGTTCCCGAGGCAGGGATAATTCACCCCTCCACTTT,CASSSRGRDNSPLHF
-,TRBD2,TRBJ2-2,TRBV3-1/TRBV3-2,TGTGCCAGCATCCCACTAGCGGACCTCACCGGGGAGCTGTTTTTT,CASIPLADLTGELFF
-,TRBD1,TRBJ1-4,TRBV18,TGTGCCAGCTCACCAAACAGGGGAGCAGGTGAAAAACTGTTTTTT,CASSPNRGAGEKLFF
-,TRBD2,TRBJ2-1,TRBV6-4,TGTGCCAGCAGTGAGGGACTAGCGGGATACAATGAGCAGTTCTTC,CASSEGLAGYNEQFF
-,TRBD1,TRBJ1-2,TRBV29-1,TGCAGCGTTGGGGACAGGGTTTCTTTGCGAGGCTACACCTTC,CSVGDRVSLRGYTF
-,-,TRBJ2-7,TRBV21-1,TGTGCCAGCAAATGGCGAGGCCAGAACTCCTACGAGCAGTACTTC,CASKWRGQNSYEQYF
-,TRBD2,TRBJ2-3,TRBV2,TGTGCCAGCAGCGGGACCGGGGTAGCGGGGGATACGCAGTATTTT,CASSGTGVAGDTQYF
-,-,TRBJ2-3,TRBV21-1,TGTGCCAGCAGCAAAGAACAAACTAGCGGAAGCACAGATACGCAGTATTTT,CASSKEQTSGSTDTQYF
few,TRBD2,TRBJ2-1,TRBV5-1,TGCGCCAGCAGCCCAGCGGGGGGCTACAATGAGCAGTTCTTC,CASSPAGGYNEQFF
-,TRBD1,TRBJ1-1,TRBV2,TGTGCCAGCAACCGGGACAGGGAGACCACTGAAGCTTTCTTT,CASNRDRETTEAFF
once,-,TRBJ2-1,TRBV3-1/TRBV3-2,TGTGCCAGCAGCCAAGATGATGGGGCCCATGAGCAGTTCTTC,CASSQDDGAHEQFF
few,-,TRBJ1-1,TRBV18,TGTGCCAGCTCACTTAACGCCCCTAAGAACACTGAAGCTTTCTTT,CASSLNAPKNTEAFF
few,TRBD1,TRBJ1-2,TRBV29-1,TGCAGAACAGGGGAGCTAGGCTATGGCTACACCTTC,CRTGELGYGYTF
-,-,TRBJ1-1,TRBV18,TGTGCCAGCTCACCAGCATTTGAGGGGAACACTGAAGCTTTCTTT,CASSPAFEGNTEAFF
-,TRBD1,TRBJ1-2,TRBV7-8,TGTGCCAGCAGCTTAGAACTGGCAGGGGGCGGCTACACCTTC,CASSLELAGGGYTF
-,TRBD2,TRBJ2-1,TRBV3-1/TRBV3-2,TGTGCCAGCAGCCAAGGGGAAAGCGGGAGGGGCTTCTACAATGAGCAGTTCTTC,CASSQGESGRGFYNEQFF
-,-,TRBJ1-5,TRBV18,TGTGCCAGCCAGGGTGAGGGAGGCCAGCCCCAGCATTTT,CASQGEGGQPQHF
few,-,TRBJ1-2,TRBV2,TGTGCCATGCCTCGGCGGGCTGGTGGCTACACCTTC,CAMPRRAGGYTF
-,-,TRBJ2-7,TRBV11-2,TGTGCCAGCAGCCCGACAGCATACGAGCAGTACTTC,CASSPTAYEQYF
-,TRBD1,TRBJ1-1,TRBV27,TGTGCCAGCAGTTTATCGGGATCAGGGGGCGAAGCTTTCTTT,CASSLSGSGGEAFF
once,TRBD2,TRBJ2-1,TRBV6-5,TGTGCCAGCAGGACTAGCGGGGGCCCCAATGAGCAGTTCTTC,CASRTSGGPNEQFF
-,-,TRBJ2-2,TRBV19,TGTGCCAGTAGTATAGATCAGGGTGGGGAGCTGTTTTTT,CASSIDQGGELFF
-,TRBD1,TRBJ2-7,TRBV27,TGTGCCAGCAGCACGACTCGGGACAGGACCTACGAGCAGTACTTC,CASSTTRDRTYEQYF
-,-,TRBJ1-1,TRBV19,TGTGCCAGTAGTATCTCCGCCAGCGCGAACACTGAAGCTTTCTTT,CASSISASANTEAFF
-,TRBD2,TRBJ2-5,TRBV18,TGTGCCAGCTCACGGGGGACTAGCGAAGAGACCCAGTACTTC,CASSRGTSEETQYF
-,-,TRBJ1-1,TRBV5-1,TGCGCCAGCAGCTTTTCAGGGATTAACACTGAAGCTTTCTTT,CASSFSGINTEAFF
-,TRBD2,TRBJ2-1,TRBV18,TGTGCCAGCTCACCCCTACTAGCGGTCGGGGCAGGTGAGCAGTTCTTC,CASSPLLAVGAGEQFF
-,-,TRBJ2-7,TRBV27,TGTGCCAGCAGTAGCGGGTGGCCCTACGAGCAGTACTTC,CASSSGWPYEQYF
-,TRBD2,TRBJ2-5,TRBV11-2,TGTGCCAGCAGCCAAGGACTAGGAGAGACCCAGTACTTC,CASSQGLGETQYF
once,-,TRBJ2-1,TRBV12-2,TGTGCAAGTCGCTCAGGACTAGCTTGGAATGAGCAGTTCTTC,CASRSGLAWNEQFF
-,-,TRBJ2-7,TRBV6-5,TGTGCCAGCACTCGTCTCTCAGGGCCCTACGAGCAGTACTTC,CASTRLSGPYEQYF
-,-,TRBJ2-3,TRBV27,TGTGCCAGCAGTTCAGGACTGAGGAGCACAGATACGCAGTATTTT,CASSSGLRSTDTQYF
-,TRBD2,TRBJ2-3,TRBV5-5,TGTGCCAGCAGCTTGGTTACTAGCGGGGGGGGCACAGATACGCAGTATTTT,CASSLVTSGGGTDTQYF
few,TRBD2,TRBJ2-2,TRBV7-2,TGTGCCAGCTCAGCGGGAAGGGCCGGGGAGCTGTTTTTT,CASSAGRAGELFF
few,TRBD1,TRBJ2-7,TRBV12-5,TGTGCTAGTGTCCCGGACAGGTTCACTGGAAGCTCCTACGAGCAGTACTTC,CASVPDRFTGSSYEQYF
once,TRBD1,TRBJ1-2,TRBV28,TGTGCCAGCAGTTTCCGAGGACAGGGAATCTCTGGCTACACCTTC,CASSFRGQGISGYTF
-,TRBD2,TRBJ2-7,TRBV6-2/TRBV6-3,TGTGCCAGCAGTTACCCAACTTTGGCGGGGGTTCTTTCCTACGAGCAGTACTTC,CASSYPTLAGVLSYEQYF
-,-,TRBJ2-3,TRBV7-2,TGTGCCAGCAGCCGCCGAGGGGGGAGGGCGCTCGGGACGCAGTATTTT,CASSRRGGRALGTQYF
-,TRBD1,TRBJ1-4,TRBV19,TGTGCCAGTAGTGGGGTCGGGCAGGGGGATGAAAAACTGTTTTTT,CASSGVGQGDEKLFF
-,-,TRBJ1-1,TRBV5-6,TGTGCCAGCAGCTACTTCACTAACACTGAAGCTTTCTTT,CASSYFTNTEAFF
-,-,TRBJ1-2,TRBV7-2,TGTGCCAGCAGCCCGGAGGATGGGGTTGGCTACACCTTC,CASSPEDGVGYTF
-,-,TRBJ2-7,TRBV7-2,TGTGCCAGCAGCTATAATACTCTCTACGAGCAGTACTTC,CASSYNTLYEQYF
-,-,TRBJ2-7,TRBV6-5,TGTGCCAGCAGTTACTCCCTTAACTACGAGCAGTACTTC,CASSYSLNYEQYF
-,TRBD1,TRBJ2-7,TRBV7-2,TGTGCCAGCAGCTACTGGACAGGGGAGTATGAGCAGTACTTC,CASSYWTGEYEQYF